This T cell receptor beta chain was observed in a study of T cell clonality in common variable immunodeficiency. Points from the study as a whole: Links between repertoire features and CVID complications were heterogeneity-limited. Fewer deletions and N-nucleotide insertions were reportedly seen in common variable immunodeficiency TCR beta sequences. CVID subjects showed higher TCRbeta clonality than healthy controls.

As concerns this clone: As yet, its antigen is unknown. Other nucleotide sequences in the sample specify the same CDR3.

Clones were read by immunoSEQ multiplex PCR, and TCRdb kept only the in-frame ones, dropping some. The sample shows about 33,000 clones, no singletons; the ten largest hold over 5%. This receptor was taken from a human donor with common variable immunodeficiency. Sequencing used peripheral blood mononuclear cells.

Incomplete CDR3 DNA: TGTGCCTGGAGTGTACAGGGACAGGGCCAAGAGACC. Amino acids: CAWSVQGQGQET. The whole CDR3 protein reads CAWSVQGQGQETQYF. The chain combines TRBV30 with TRBJ2-5; the match to TRBD1 covers 9 bases. Sequencing ends 3 residues short of the CDR3 end; the germline J gene provides the rest. The CDR3 contains 15 residues. After removal of 0 bases from V and 1 base from J, the junction contained 3 bases not matched to a gene. CDR1 is GTSNPN and CDR2 is SVGIG in the germline V gene (reference sequence).